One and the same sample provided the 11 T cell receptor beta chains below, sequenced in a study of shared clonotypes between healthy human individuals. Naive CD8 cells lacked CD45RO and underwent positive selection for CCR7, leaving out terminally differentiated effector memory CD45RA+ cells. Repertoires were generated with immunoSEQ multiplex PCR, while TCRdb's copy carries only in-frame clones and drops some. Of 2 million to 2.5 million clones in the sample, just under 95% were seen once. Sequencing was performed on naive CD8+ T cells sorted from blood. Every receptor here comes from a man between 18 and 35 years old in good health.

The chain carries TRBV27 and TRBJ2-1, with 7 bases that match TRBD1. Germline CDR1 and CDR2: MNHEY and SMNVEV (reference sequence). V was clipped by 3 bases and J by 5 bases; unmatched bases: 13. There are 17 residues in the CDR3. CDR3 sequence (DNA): TGTGCCAGCAGTTTTAAGTGGACAGGACGGGAAGACAATGAGCAGTTCTTC. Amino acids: CASSFKWTGREDNEQFF.

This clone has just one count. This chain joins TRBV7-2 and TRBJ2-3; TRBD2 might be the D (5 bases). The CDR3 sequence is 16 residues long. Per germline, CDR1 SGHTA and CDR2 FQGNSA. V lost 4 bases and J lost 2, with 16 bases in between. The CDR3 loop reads CASSSGLVRITDTQYF. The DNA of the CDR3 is TGTGCCAGCAGCTCCGGACTTGTACGCATCACAGATACGCAGTATTTT. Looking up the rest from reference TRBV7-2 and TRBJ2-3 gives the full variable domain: GAGVSQSPSNKVTEKGKDVELRCDPISGHTALYWYRQSLGQGLEFLIYFQGNSAPDKSGLPSDRFSAERTGGSVSTLTIQRTQQEDSAVYLCASSSGLVRITDTQYFGPGTRLTVL.

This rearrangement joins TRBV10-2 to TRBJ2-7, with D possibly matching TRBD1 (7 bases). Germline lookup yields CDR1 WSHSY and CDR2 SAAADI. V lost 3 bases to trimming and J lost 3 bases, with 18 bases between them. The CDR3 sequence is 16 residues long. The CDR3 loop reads CASSEGGGTEGYEQYF. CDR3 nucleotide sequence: TGCGCCAGCAGTGAAGGAGGGGGGACAGAGGGCTACGAGCAGTACTTC.

DNA of the CDR3: TGTGCCAGCAGTTTCTCCCAGGGACTAGCTGGACAAGAGACCCAGTACTTC. Its translation: CASSFSQGLAGQETQYF. The V gene is TRBV13, the J gene TRBJ2-5, with 9 bases fitting TRBD2. This CDR3 contains 17 residues. From germline, CDR1 is PRHDT and CDR2 FYEKMQ (reference sequence). V dropped 6 bases and J dropped 2; count of bases not matched to a gene: 13.

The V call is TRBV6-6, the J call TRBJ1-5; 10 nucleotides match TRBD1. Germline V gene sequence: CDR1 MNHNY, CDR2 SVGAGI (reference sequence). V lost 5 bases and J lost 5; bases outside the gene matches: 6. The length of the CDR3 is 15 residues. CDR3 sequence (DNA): TGTGCCAGCAGTCCCCAGGACAGGGGGGATCAGCCCCAGCATTTT. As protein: CASSPQDRGDQPQHF.

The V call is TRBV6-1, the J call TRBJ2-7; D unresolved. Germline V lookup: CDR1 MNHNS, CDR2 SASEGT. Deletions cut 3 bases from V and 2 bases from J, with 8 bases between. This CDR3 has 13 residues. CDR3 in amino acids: CASSEGNTYEQYF. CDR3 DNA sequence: TGTGCCAGCAGTGAGGGAAATACCTACGAGCAGTACTTC.

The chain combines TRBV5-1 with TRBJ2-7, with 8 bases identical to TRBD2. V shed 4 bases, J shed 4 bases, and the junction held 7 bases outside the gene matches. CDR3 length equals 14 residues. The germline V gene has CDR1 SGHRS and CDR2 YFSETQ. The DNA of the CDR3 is TGCGCCAGCAGCCCTGGCCGGGAGGGGTACGAGCAGTACTTC. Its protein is CASSPGREGYEQYF.

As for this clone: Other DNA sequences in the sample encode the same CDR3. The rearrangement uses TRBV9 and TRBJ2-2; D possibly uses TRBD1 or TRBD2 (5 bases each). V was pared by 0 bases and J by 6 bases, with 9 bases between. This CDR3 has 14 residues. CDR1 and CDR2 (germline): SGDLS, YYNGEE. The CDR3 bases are TGTGCCAGCAGCGTAGGGCTGGGGGCCGGGGAGCTGTTTTTT. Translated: CASSVGLGAGELFF. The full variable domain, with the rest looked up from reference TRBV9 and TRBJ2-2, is DSGVTQTPKHLITATGQRVTLRCSPRSGDLSVYWYQQSLDQGLQFLIQYYNGEERAKGNILERFSAQQFPDLHSELNLSSLELGDSALYFCASSVGLGAGELFFGEGSRLTVL.

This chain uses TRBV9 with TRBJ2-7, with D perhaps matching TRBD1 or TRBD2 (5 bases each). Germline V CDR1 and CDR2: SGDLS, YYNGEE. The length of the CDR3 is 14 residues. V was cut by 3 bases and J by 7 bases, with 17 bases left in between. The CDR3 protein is CASSDRDGPVEQYF. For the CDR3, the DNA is TGTGCCAGCAGCGACCGGGACGGACCGGTTGAGCAGTACTTC.

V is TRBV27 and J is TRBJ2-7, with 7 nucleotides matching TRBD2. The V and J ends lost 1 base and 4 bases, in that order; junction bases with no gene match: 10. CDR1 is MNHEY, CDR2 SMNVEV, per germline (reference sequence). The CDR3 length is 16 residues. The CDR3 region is CASSLYTGTTLYEQYF. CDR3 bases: TGTGCCAGCAGTTTATATACCGGGACTACCCTATACGAGCAGTACTTC.

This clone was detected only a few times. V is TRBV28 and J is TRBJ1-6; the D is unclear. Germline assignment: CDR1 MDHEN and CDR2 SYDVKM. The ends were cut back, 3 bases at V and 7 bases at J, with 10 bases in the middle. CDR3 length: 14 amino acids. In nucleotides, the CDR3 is TGTGCCAGCAGTTTGATCAGCTTCAATTCACCCCTCCACTTT. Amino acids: CASSLISFNSPLHF.